Shown below are 25 T cell receptor beta chains from a single sample sequenced in a study of CXCR3-negative and CXCR3-positive naive CD8 T cells. Via 5' RACE with UMI labels, TRB cDNA libraries were prepared. TCRdb reanalyzed the 5' RACE reads and collapses them to one entry per CDR3 protein, without DNA. The ten top clones account for roughly 0.99%, within a sample of about 90,000 distinct CDR3 sequences. Sequences were obtained from naive CXCR3- CD8+ T cells from blood. The subset here: CD45RO-CCR7+CD27+CD95- naive CD8+ T cells lacking CXCR3 (TNR3-). The receptors were sampled from a human donor in good health. Some clones in this sample may be carry-over from other donors' samples.

The rearrangement joins TRBV9 to TRBJ2-2. Germline CDR1 is SGDLS and CDR2 is YYNGEE. The CDR3 covers 17 residues. CDR3 protein: CASSVPRFSSNTGELFF.

The chain employs TRBV6-5 and TRBJ1-2. The germline gives CDR1 MNHEY, CDR2 SVGAGI. CDR3 size: 14 residues. This CDR3 reads CASSKDYLRYGYTF.

The chain combines TRBV4-1 with TRBJ2-2; TCRdb outputs TRBD1, but without DNA this stays unchecked. This CDR3 is 16 amino acids long. Germline CDR1 MGHRA, CDR2 YSYEKL. The CDR3 protein is CASSQGGRIGTGELFF.

The chain couples TRBV4-1 to TRBJ2-1; TCRdb designates TRBD1, a call that cannot be tested without DNA. The length of the CDR3 is 13 residues. Germline lookup yields CDR1 MGHRA and CDR2 YSYEKL. Here the CDR3 reads CASSETGYNEQFF.

The chain has TRBV12-3 or TRBV12-4 and TRBJ1-2. CDR3 size: 13 residues. The CDR3 protein is CASSLAENYGYTF.

V usage is TRBV29-1 and J usage is TRBJ2-7; without DNA, the TCRdb call of TRBD1 cannot be checked. Germline CDR1 is SQVTM and CDR2 is ANQGSEA. The CDR3 totals 15 residues. The CDR3 here is CSVEDTDPRNYEQYF.

This chain uses TRBV6-1 with TRBJ1-6. The germline CDR1 and CDR2 sequences are MNHNS and SASEGT. This CDR3 has 18 residues. The CDR3 spells CASSEPMGMSSYNSPLHF.

This chain connects TRBV2 to TRBJ2-7; TCRdb selects TRBD2, and the lack of DNA leaves this call unchecked. The germline gives CDR1 SNHLY, CDR2 FYNNEI. The CDR3 has 14 residues. The CDR3 spells CASSEVAGGYEQYF.

The gene calls are TRBV11-1 and TRBJ1-2; TCRdb's D gene call, TRBD1, goes unchecked for lack of DNA. Per the germline V gene, CDR1 is SGHAT and CDR2 is FQDESV (reference sequence). This CDR3 has 14 amino acids. The CDR3 here is CASSLLDTLIGYTF.

The chain carries TRBV29-1 and TRBJ2-7; TCRdb outputs TRBD1, but without DNA this stays unchecked. Germline CDR1 and CDR2: SQVTM and ANQGSEA. The CDR3 runs 14 residues. CDR3 in amino acids: CSVEAVGQGTEQYF.

J is TRBJ1-2 and V is TRBV5-6. Germline V CDR1 and CDR2: SGHDT, YYEEEE. This CDR3 is built from 15 residues. CDR3 loop: CASSPGGRAPGGYTF.

The chain is built from TRBV11-2 and TRBJ2-7. This CDR3 spans 13 amino acids. CDR1 and CDR2 from the germline V gene are SGHAT and FQNNGV. This CDR3 reads CASSGVDPYEQYF.

This CDR3 is CASSPPTGSTQYF. The V gene is TRBV27, the J gene TRBJ2-3; the D call from TCRdb, TRBD1, cannot be confirmed without DNA. Germline V gene lookup returns CDR1 MNHEY and CDR2 SMNVEV (reference sequence). The CDR3 runs 13 residues.

The chain couples TRBV27 to TRBJ1-1; with no DNA, the TCRdb D assignment of TRBD1 cannot be verified. The CDR3 spans 13 residues. CDR1 is MNHEY, CDR2 SMNVEV, per germline (reference sequence). CDR3 sequence reads: CASSTGEITEAFF.

The chain couples TRBV29-1 to TRBJ1-1; the TCRdb D gene call, TRBD1, has no DNA to confirm it. Germline-derived CDR1 and CDR2 are SQVTM and ANQGSEA. This CDR3 is built from 12 residues. The CDR3 here is CSVGQANTEAFF.

The chain recombines TRBV7-6 with TRBJ2-5; as DNA is missing, the TRBD2 call by TCRdb cannot be tested. The CDR3 loop spans 16 amino acids. CDR1 SGHVS and CDR2 FNYEAQ come from the germline V gene. The CDR3 protein is CASSAGTSGRGETQYF.

The chain has TRBV29-1 and TRBJ2-7; as DNA is missing, the TRBD1 call by TCRdb cannot be tested. Germline V gene lookup returns CDR1 SQVTM and CDR2 ANQGSEA. CDR3 length: 16 amino acids. The CDR3 reads CSVGGGPGQTTYEQYF.

The V call is TRBV5-1, the J call TRBJ2-7; TCRdb's assignment of TRBD1 cannot be checked, as there is no DNA. Germline V gene sequence: CDR1 SGHRS, CDR2 YFSETQ. This CDR3 has 12 residues. CDR3 sequence: CASNPGGDEQYF.

The V call is TRBV7-9, the J call TRBJ2-3. Germline lookup yields CDR1 SEHNR and CDR2 FQNEAQ (reference sequence). CDR3 length: 14 amino acids. CDR3 loop: CASSLFEHTDTQYF.

This sequence joins TRBV6-2 or TRBV6-3 and TRBJ2-3; TCRdb indicates TRBD2, and absent DNA this call remains unverified. The CDR3 runs 17 residues. Looked up from germline, CDR1 is MNHEY and CDR2 is SVGEGT. The CDR3 spells CASSLRDSAVITDTQYF.

This chain links TRBV29-1 with TRBJ2-7; TCRdb designates TRBD1, a call that cannot be tested without DNA. The length of the CDR3 is 11 residues. Germline assignment: CDR1 SQVTM and CDR2 ANQGSEA. The CDR3: CSVGGSIEQYF.

The chain is built from TRBV20-1 and TRBJ2-7. Germline CDR1 and CDR2: DFQATT and SNEGSKA (reference sequence). There are 13 residues in the CDR3. The CDR3: CSASRTGTYEQYF.

The V call is TRBV28, the J call TRBJ1-2; the TCRdb call, TRBD1, lacks DNA for checking. There are 15 residues in the CDR3. From germline, CDR1 is MDHEN and CDR2 SYDVKM. CDR3 sequence: CASSSPPGGNYGYTF.

The V gene is TRBV19, the J gene TRBJ2-5. The CDR3 is 14 residues long. Germline V CDR1 and CDR2: LNHDA, SQIVND (reference sequence). CDR3 sequence: CASSITDNQETQYF.

The CDR3 loop is CASSPTGALMDQYF. V usage is TRBV28 and J usage is TRBJ2-5; there is no DNA to check the TCRdb D call of TRBD1. The germline V gene has CDR1 MDHEN and CDR2 SYDVKM. The length of the CDR3 is 14 residues.